These T cell receptor beta chains were read from a single sample in a study of control samples from healthy donors and cancer patients. The data were produced by immunoSEQ multiplex PCR, yet TCRdb's version contains in-frame clones alone and is incomplete. In the table there are fewer than 250,000 clones, about 90% of which are singletons. What was sequenced was blood. These TCRs come from a man aged 30 to 39 in good health. The CDR3 runs from the conserved cysteine through the conserved F or W. Each record gives: D gene, J gene, V gene, CDR3 protein. The D gene is left open where the match is weak.

>-|TRBJ1-6|TRBV7-6
CASSPRSRGSYNSPLHF
>-|TRBJ2-4|TRBV27
CASSLNGGPGAKNIQYF
>-|TRBJ2-3|TRBV24-1
CATSHSGTASTDTQYF
>-|TRBJ2-7|TRBV6-5
CASSSSRISSYEQYF
>TRBD2|TRBJ2-3|TRBV19
CASSIELAGVADTQYF
>-|TRBJ1-1|TRBV7-3
CASSNVPGGTEAFF
>-|TRBJ1-2|TRBV2
CASSVRQYYGYTF
>-|TRBJ1-6|TRBV13
CASRRRAWTVGSPLHF
>TRBD1|TRBJ1-1|TRBV19
CASSRGQKYTEAFF
>-|TRBJ1-2|TRBV2
CASSDASGRIPYGYTF
>-|TRBJ1-6|TRBV6-5
CASTPHGVNNSPLHF
>TRBD2|TRBJ2-2|TRBV7-6
CASSLRPGGEENDPAGTGELFF
>-|TRBJ1-6|TRBV9
CASSVEMENSPLHF
>TRBD1|TRBJ2-3|TRBV12-5
CASASQLTGTSTDTQYF
>-|TRBJ1-1|TRBV7-2
CASSSQENTEAFF
>-|TRBJ1-1|TRBV9
CASTGIGNTEAFF
>TRBD2|TRBJ2-1|TRBV3-1/TRBV3-2
CASTLGLGTSGGVQFF
>-|TRBJ1-2|TRBV5-4
CASSLRLRGGGDGYTF
>-|TRBJ2-7|TRBV9
CASSVGGGSGSYEQYF
>TRBD1|TRBJ2-1|TRBV5-8
CASSPGQGAYNEQFF
>-|TRBJ1-3|TRBV11-2
CASSLTTGMRGNTIYF
>TRBD2|TRBJ2-3|TRBV12-5
CASGLDSGLSGGNLDTQYF
>-|TRBJ1-6|TRBV27
CASKTGPLNNSPLHF
>-|TRBJ1-4|TRBV19
CASSPRDTYEKLFF
>-|TRBJ1-5|TRBV28
CASTDSNSNQPQHF
>-|TRBJ1-1|TRBV25-1
CASSSVASPAEAFF
>-|TRBJ1-1|TRBV12-2
CASRLDRNTEAFF
>-|TRBJ1-1|TRBV28
CASSLGARGSGTEAFF
>-|TRBJ1-1|TRBV5-5
CASSLIPGENTEAFF
>-|TRBJ2-1|TRBV2
CASSEAGSYNEQFF
>-|TRBJ2-3|TRBV10-1
CASSAGYHTDTQYF
>-|TRBJ2-1|TRBV7-9
CASSFDGAAYNEQFF
>-|TRBJ1-2|TRBV28
CASSLYLGGLKNYGYTF
>-|TRBJ1-1|TRBV6-4
CASSDRENTEAFF
>TRBD1|TRBJ1-6|TRBV7-6
CASSLATGTGENSPLHF
>-|TRBJ1-1|TRBV7-2
CASSLLGLGAEAFF
>-|TRBJ2-5|TRBV6-6
CASSYSHPTQETQYF
>-|TRBJ1-6|TRBV9
CASSVVAHSPLHF
>-|TRBJ2-4|TRBV5-1
CASSLTGSGAKNIQYF
>TRBD1|TRBJ1-3|TRBV6-5
CASSRTGEAGNTIYF
>-|TRBJ2-7|TRBV4-1
CASSQGSDNYEQYF
>TRBD2|TRBJ2-3|TRBV5-1
CASSLELAGGPDTQYF
>-|TRBJ2-2|TRBV7-9
CASSLAHQAGATGELFF
>TRBD2|TRBJ2-3|TRBV9
CASSVTSRSADTQYF
>TRBD2|TRBJ2-3|TRBV20-1
CSASRLAGSSTDTQYF
>TRBD2|TRBJ2-3|TRBV5-4
CASSFLAVDTDTQYF
>-|TRBJ1-3|TRBV10-3
CAISTGTPGNTIYF
>-|TRBJ1-5|TRBV5-3
CASKNPRVWGNQPQHF
>-|TRBJ2-3|TRBV19
CASSIVGRHTDTQYF
>-|TRBJ1-2|TRBV7-9
CASSPPGLENYGYTF
>TRBD1|TRBJ1-6|TRBV27
CASRQGGAGNSPLHF